This note documents a single TCR beta chain sequence. The antigen remains unidentified. This CDR3 spans 14 amino acids. J lost 8 bases, V lost 8 bases, and 13 bases had no gene match. Germline lookup yields CDR1 SGHTA and CDR2 FQGNSA. The data belong to a study of blood T cells in healthy people across ages. Findings and limits, study-wide: Expanded clonotype changes were possibly confounded by unknown donor CMV status.

Every participating donor contributed roughly 10 milliliters of peripheral blood through a draw. Extraction yielded at least 6 micrograms of total RNA per sample. Primed by a sample-barcoded 5' primer and a J-beta primer mix, a second PCR proceeded for roughly 7 to 12 cycles. Template switching added a 12-random-nucleotide identifier to every cDNA molecule. TCRdb processed the 5' RACE reads anew with MiXCR; each CDR3 protein has one entry. The sample has over 950,000 distinct CDR3 sequences; approximately 50% are singletons. The rearrangement links TRBV7-2 to TRBJ1-2, with 8 bases that match TRBD1. Sequenced: blood. The receptor comes from a woman aged 60-75 years in good health. As DNA, the CDR3 is TGTGCCAGCCGCCCGGTTGCAGGGGGCAACGGCTACACCTTC. Protein: CASRPVAGGNGYTF.